This T cell receptor (beta chain) was documented in a study of T-cell reconstitution after alpha-beta-depleted transplantation in children. Unique molecular identifiers were incorporated during preparation of the TCRbeta library. Each CDR3 protein is one row after TCRdb ran MiXCR on the PCR reads. The sample lists 450,000 to 600,000 distinct CDR3 sequences, about 17% seen once, with approximately 3% in the top ten. This clonotype was detected a few times. The CDR3 has 15 residues. Between the trimmed V and J ends, which lost 5 bases and 4 bases, there was a span of 16 bases. The source was PBMCs from the stem cell graft donor, collected from the stem cell graft. V and J are TRBV12-3 or TRBV12-4 and TRBJ2-3, with a tentative D call TRBD2 (6 bases). The source of this sequence is a human donor who donated a stem cell graft to a child with acute lymphoblastic leukemia. The CDR3 spells CASSAATSMADTQYF. DNA for the CDR3: TGTGCCAGCAGTGCCGCGACTAGTATGGCAGATACGCAGTATTTT.